The sequence of this T cell receptor beta chain was determined in a study of regulatory T cells in long-lasting Graves disease. Study results and caveats: Accuracy may have been reduced by the small sample size. Less diverse TCR repertoires were seen in persistent Graves' patients than in newly diagnosed ones. Examination was confined to peripheral blood, excluding thyroid tissue. Favoring TRBV28, TRBJ1-2 and TRBJ2-5 was a feature seen in persistent disease.

Looked up from germline, CDR1 is MDHEN and CDR2 is SYDVKM. This CDR3 has 14 residues. J was trimmed by 11 bases and V by 3 bases; bases with no gene match: 11. For TCR beta, libraries came from iRepertoire HTBI primers and Arm-PCR of CDR3 regions. MiXCR was run by TCRdb on the multiplex PCR reads, yielding one entry per CDR3 protein. The data show over 250,000 distinct CDR3 sequences, 20% to 25% seen once. The time point is: persistent/refractory GD, antithyroid drugs over 5 years with positive TRAb. The authors made the TCR library using RNA they extracted from PBMCs. In regard to this clonotype: Its target is unknown.

The rearrangement joins TRBV28 to TRBJ1-1, with TRBD1 matching over 8 bases. Sequences were derived from peripheral blood mononuclear cells (PBMCs), sampled when the disease was refractory, from a patient treated with antithyroid drugs. The TCR originated in a female donor with Graves disease. The CDR3 nucleotides read TGTGCCAGCAGTTTCGGGACAGGCAAAAGGGGGGCTTTCTTT. This translates into CASSFGTGKRGAFF.